Below are 17 T cell receptor beta chains sequenced from a single sample in a study of molecular identifiers for immune sequencing clone quantification. MiXCR, applied by TCRdb to the PCR reads, yields one record per CDR3 protein. The top ten hold roughly 0.85% of the sample, which has under 650,000 distinct CDR3 sequences, just under 20% seen once. The sequenced sample consisted of naive CD8+ T cells from blood, with Jurkat cell RNA spiked in. The subset was: FACS-sorted CD8+CD4-CCR7+CD45RA+ naive T cells. The receptors were gathered from a human donor in good health. Some libraries in this study had Jurkat cell RNA spiked in.

The V call is TRBV18, the J call TRBJ1-4; no clear D gene. CDR3 length: 16 residues. CDR1 and CDR2 from the germline V gene are KGHSH and LQKENI. Trimming removed 2 bases from V and 0 bases from J, with 10 bases in between. CDR3 sequence: CASSPEGAATNEKLFF. In nucleotides, the CDR3 is TGTGCCAGCTCACCAGAGGGCGCGGCAACTAATGAAAAACTGTTTTTT.

This clonotype has a count of ten or more. V usage is TRBV29-1 and J usage is TRBJ2-2, with TRBD2 as a possible D gene (6 bases). Germline V gene sequence: CDR1 SQVTM, CDR2 ANQGSEA. The CDR3 is 13 residues long. V lost 6 bases and J 4 bases, leaving 12 bases between the germline ends. The CDR3 here is CSVATSFTGELFF. The CDR3 region has the DNA TGCAGCGTGGCGACTAGTTTCACCGGGGAGCTGTTTTTT.

In this sample, this clonotype turned up many times. In DNA, the CDR3 is TGTGCCAGCACCGGACTTCAAGAGACCCAGTACTTC. Its protein is CASTGLQETQYF. The V gene is TRBV7-9, the J gene TRBJ2-5, with TRBD2 as a possible D gene (5 bases). The CDR3 contains 12 residues. V lost 7 bases to trimming and J lost 2 bases, with 8 bases between them. Germline CDR1 is SEHNR and CDR2 is FQNEAQ (reference sequence).

This clonotype was counted at least ten times. V and J are TRBV29-1 and TRBJ2-1, with 10 bases lining up with TRBD2. J lost 9 bases, V lost 4 bases, and 12 bases had no gene match. Germline V gives CDR1 SQVTM, CDR2 ANQGSEA. The CDR3 is 15 amino acids. The CDR3 DNA reads as TGCAGCGTTGTGTTTGGGACTAGCGTTAATGGTGAGCAGTTCTTC. It codes for CSVVFGTSVNGEQFF.

As concerns this clonotype: A much bigger clone sits one base away, suggesting this may be a read error. V is TRBV7-9 and J is TRBJ2-5; D not certain. Germline CDR1 is SEHNR and CDR2 is FQNEAQ (reference sequence). CDR3 length: 13 amino acids. The CDR3 nucleotides read TGTGCCAGCAGCTTAGCCTATCTAGAGACCCAGCACTTC. It translates to CASSLAYLETQHF.

There are many counts of this clonotype. This rearrangement joins TRBV4-1 to TRBJ2-2; D gene unclear. CDR1 and CDR2 (germline): MGHRA, YSYEKL. The length of the CDR3 is 14 residues. The ends were cut back, 0 bases at V and 4 bases at J, with 6 bases in the middle. The CDR3 DNA follows: TGCGCCAGCAGCCAAGATAGCAGCACCGGGGAGCTGTTTTTT. As protein: CASSQDSSTGELFF.

This clonotype was observed many times. The V and J genes are TRBV7-9 and TRBJ2-2, with D maybe TRBD2 (6 bases). Germline loops: CDR1 SEHNR, CDR2 FQNEAQ (reference sequence). The CDR3 spans 16 residues. The V end lost 4 bases, the J end lost 4 bases, and 16 bases lay between the germline ends. In DNA form, the CDR3 reads TGTGCCAGCAGCTCACCGCGGGATTTGGGCACCGGGGAGCTGTTTTTT. This translates into CASSSPRDLGTGELFF.

This clonotype was found many times. The CDR3 bases are TGTGCCAGCAGTGAAGGGCACGTGAACACTGAAGCTTTCTTT. This codes for CASSEGHVNTEAFF. This sequence joins TRBV2 and TRBJ1-1; D remains unclear. Trimming pared 1 base from V and 0 bases from J, leaving 6 bases between. This CDR3 is 14 amino acids long. Per the germline V gene, CDR1 is SNHLY and CDR2 is FYNNEI.

At least ten counts were recorded for this clonotype. The chain links TRBV6-2 or TRBV6-3 to TRBJ1-1; D is ambiguous. Germline CDR1 reads MNHEY; CDR2 reads SVGEGT. CDR3 length: 17 residues. Between the trimmed V and J ends, which lost 3 bases and 0 bases, there was a span of 17 bases. CDR3 in amino acids: CASSYVGFVTMNTEAFF. In nucleotides, the CDR3 is TGTGCCAGCAGTTATGTGGGGTTCGTTACAATGAACACTGAAGCTTTCTTT.

In regard to this clonotype: With a much larger clone just one base away, this may be a read error. The chain combines TRBV7-2 with TRBJ2-5; 8 nucleotides align to TRBD1. CDR1 is SGHTA, CDR2 FQGNSA, per germline. Trimming at V came to 8 bases and at J to 0 bases, leaving 8 bases not matched to a gene. The CDR3 is 15 amino acids. The chain's CDR3 is CASGRTGYDQETQYF. For the CDR3, the DNA is TGTGCCAGCGGCAGGACAGGGTACGACCAAGAGACCCAGTACTTC.

In its sample, this clonotype was seen a few times. The rearrangement uses TRBV7-9 and TRBJ2-3, with 7 bases lining up with TRBD1. There are 16 residues in the CDR3. With 0 bases clipped from V and 2 bases from J, the junction kept 5 bases outside the gene matches. Looked up from germline, CDR1 is SEHNR and CDR2 is FQNEAQ (reference sequence). The CDR3 reads CASSLADRLFTDTQYF. For the CDR3, the DNA is TGTGCCAGCAGCTTAGCGGACAGGTTATTCACAGATACGCAGTATTTT.

In its sample, this clonotype was seen many times. The genes are TRBV29-1 and TRBJ1-2; 7 bases are a match to TRBD1. The CDR3 has 12 residues. Germline CDR1 is SQVTM and CDR2 is ANQGSEA. The CDR3 nucleotides are TGCAGTGACAGGGAAGGGGGCTATGGCTACACCTTC. Translating it yields CSDREGGYGYTF.

There are many counts of this clonotype. CDR3 loop: CASRGGPQETQYF. The CDR3, as DNA: TGTGCCAGTAGGGGGGGACCTCAAGAGACCCAGTACTTC. J is TRBJ2-5 and V is TRBV19; D may be TRBD2 (6 bases). Looked up from germline, CDR1 is LNHDA and CDR2 is SQIVND (reference sequence). Trimming stripped 6 bases from V and 2 bases from J, with 10 bases between. This CDR3 region has 13 residues. Full variable domain (outside the CDR3, taken from reference TRBV19 and TRBJ2-5): DGGITQSPKYLFRKEGQNVTLSCEQNLNHDAMYWYRQDPGQGLRLIYYSQIVNDFQKGDIAEGYSVSREKKESFPLTVTSAQKNPTAFYLCASRGGPQETQYFGPGTRLLVL.

The V call is TRBV6-2 or TRBV6-3, the J call TRBJ2-5; 9 bases match TRBD2. Trimming cost V 2 bases and J 5 bases; bases outside gene matches: 6. Germline-derived CDR1 and CDR2 are MNHEY and SVGEGT. The CDR3 is made up of 15 amino acids. The CDR3 reads CASSYHAGGPETQYF. The CDR3 DNA is TGTGCCAGCAGTTACCATGCGGGGGGGCCGGAGACCCAGTACTTC.

This clonotype was recorded a few times. V usage is TRBV27 and J usage is TRBJ2-7, with no clear D. V shed 0 bases and J shed 5 bases, with 11 bases lying between them. This CDR3 is built from 14 residues. Per the germline V gene, CDR1 is MNHEY and CDR2 is SMNVEV (reference sequence). CDR3: CASSLSRSINEQYF. DNA of the CDR3: TGTGCCAGCAGTTTATCCAGGTCTATAAACGAGCAGTACTTC.

This clonotype has ten or more counts. This chain joins TRBV4-3 and TRBJ2-7; D assignment may be TRBD1 or TRBD2 (5 bases each). There are 16 residues in the CDR3. Germline V gives CDR1 LGHNA, CDR2 YSLEER. V lost 3 bases, J lost 0 bases, and 15 bases lay in between. The CDR3, as DNA: TGCGCCAGCAGCCACGAGAGGGCAGGGAGCTCCTACGAGCAGTACTTC. It codes for CASSHERAGSSYEQYF.

Comment on this clonotype: At one boundary the junction diverges from the germline segment, which might be a read error. This rearrangement joins TRBV12-3 or TRBV12-4 to TRBJ2-5, with 8 bases identical to TRBD2. The CDR3 runs 16 residues. CDR3 coding DNA: TGTGCCAGCAGTTTATTCTATCGGGGGGGCCAAGAGACCCAGTGCTTC. Translated: CASSLFYRGGQETQCF.